Each of the 10 T cell receptor beta chains below was sequenced from the same sample in a study of shared clonotypes between healthy human individuals. This table comes from immunoSEQ multiplex PCR, and its TCRdb copy is limited to in-frame clones, with some not included. The data contain 1.5 million to 2.5 million clones, less than 95% of them singletons. Terminally differentiated effector memory CD45RA+ cells were excluded by CCR7 positive selection of CD45RO-negative cells. The sequenced sample consisted of naive CD8+ T cells sorted from blood. These receptors were taken from a man between 18 and 29 years old in good health.

The V gene is TRBV11-2, the J gene TRBJ2-5, with 10 bases identical to TRBD2. The CDR3 is made up of 15 amino acids. The germline V gene encodes CDR1 SGHAT and CDR2 FQNNGV. J lost 5 bases, V lost 2 bases, and 5 bases had no gene match. As DNA, the CDR3 is TGTGCCAGCAGCTTAAGCGGGGGGGCGAGGGAGACCCAGTACTTC. This codes for CASSLSGGARETQYF.

The chain is built from TRBV27 and TRBJ2-1; 7 bases align to TRBD1. This CDR3 is 13 amino acids long. CDR1 is MNHEY, CDR2 SMNVEV, per germline (reference sequence). V was pared by 6 bases and J by 10 bases, with 9 bases of the junction left unmatched. The CDR3 region is CASSPGTEGEQFF. Written as DNA, the CDR3 is TGTGCCAGCAGCCCAGGGACAGAGGGCGAGCAGTTCTTC.

CDR3 DNA sequence: TGTGCCAGCAGCCCGTACATGAACACTGAAGCTTTCTTT. Translating it yields CASSPYMNTEAFF. The genes are TRBV9 and TRBJ1-1; D remains ambiguous. Trimming removed 4 bases at V and 0 bases at J, with 7 bases between. The CDR3 covers 13 residues. The germline CDR1 and CDR2 sequences are SGDLS and YYNGEE.

Comment on this clone: The sample contains more than one DNA sequence encoding this CDR3. CDR3 residues: CASSYSDRSPSYEQYF. The CDR3 DNA follows: TGTGCCAGCAGTTACTCGGACAGGAGCCCCTCCTACGAGCAGTACTTC. The V call is TRBV6-6, the J call TRBJ2-7, with 7 positions matching TRBD1. This CDR3 is 16 amino acids long. Unmatched junction bases numbered 5, after V lost 0 bases and J lost 0 bases. CDR1 and CDR2 from the germline V gene are MNHNY and SVGAGI (reference sequence).

The chain is built from TRBV4-3 and TRBJ2-3; 7 bases are a match to TRBD2. The CDR3 runs 18 residues. Trimming at V came to 4 bases and at J to 2 bases, leaving 15 bases not matched to a gene. The V gene's germline CDR1 is LGHNA and CDR2 YSLEER. The CDR3 DNA is TGCGCCAGCAGCCGAGTCTTCGGGGGGAGGGAATCCACAGATACGCAGTATTTT. Its translation: CASSRVFGGRESTDTQYF.

The chain uses TRBV5-6 and TRBJ2-5; TRBD1 aligns across 7 bases. This CDR3 has 13 residues. Germline CDR1 is SGHDT and CDR2 is YYEEEE. The J segment lost 7 bases and the V segment lost 2 bases, leaving 5 bases of the junction unmatched. This CDR3 reads CASSLQGQGTQYF. The CDR3 coding sequence is TGTGCCAGCAGCTTACAGGGGCAGGGGACCCAGTACTTC. Full variable domain (rest looked up from reference TRBV5-6 and TRBJ2-5): DAGVTQSPTHLIKTRGQQVTLRCSPKSGHDTVSWYQQALGQGPQFIFQYYEEEERQRGNFPDRFSGHQFPNYSSELNVNALLLGDSALYLCASSLQGQGTQYFGPGTRLLVL.

In this sample, this clone turned up a few times. The J gene is TRBJ1-6, the V gene TRBV7-9, with D hard to call. The CDR3 runs 12 residues. Germline CDR1 SEHNR, CDR2 FQNEAQ (reference sequence). Trimming stripped 5 bases from V and 14 bases from J, with 13 bases between. CDR3 region: CASSDKQNTLHF. The CDR3 DNA is TGTGCCAGCAGCGATAAGCAAAACACCCTCCACTTT.

The chain recombines TRBV7-6 with TRBJ2-5; TRBD2 aligns across 12 bases. CDR1 SGHVS and CDR2 FNYEAQ come from the germline V gene. Losses at the gene ends were 3 bases for V and 4 bases for J; bases not matched to a gene: 9. The CDR3 is 17 amino acids. The DNA for the CDR3 is TGTGCCAGCAGCTTCCCCGCCCGGACTAGCGGGACAGAGACCCAGTACTTC. This codes for CASSFPARTSGTETQYF.

The chain joins TRBV7-9 to TRBJ2-5; 7 bases are shared with TRBD1. Trimming at V came to 2 bases and at J to 3 bases, leaving 12 bases not matched to a gene. The V gene's germline CDR1 is SEHNR and CDR2 FQNEAQ (reference sequence). The CDR3 loop spans 17 amino acids. The CDR3 here is CASSLWIGTVQEETQYF. As DNA, the CDR3 is TGTGCCAGCAGCTTATGGATCGGGACAGTCCAGGAAGAGACCCAGTACTTC.

The V and J genes are TRBV19 and TRBJ2-7, with TRBD1 identical over 7 bases. Trimming took 10 bases from V and 3 from J; bases not matched to a gene: 18. The CDR3 loop spans 16 amino acids. From germline, CDR1 is LNHDA and CDR2 SQIVND (reference sequence). DNA for the CDR3: TGTGCCACCACCCGTGGGACAGATATCGAAAACTACGAGCAGTACTTC. It codes for CATTRGTDIENYEQYF. The complete variable domain, with remaining parts taken from reference TRBV19 and TRBJ2-7, reads DGGITQSPKYLFRKEGQNVTLSCEQNLNHDAMYWYRQDPGQGLRLIYYSQIVNDFQKGDIAEGYSVSREKKESFPLTVTSAQKNPTAFYLCATTRGTDIENYEQYFGPGTRLTVT.